This TCR beta chain was retrieved from a study of shared clonotypes between healthy human individuals. Findings and limits, study-wide: Read depth was anticipated to influence clonotype sharing among donors.

About this clone: Its specificity is unknown.

Deep-level running was used for the assay. Source study methods: Junction-only immunoSEQ data arrived without quality scores, meaning filtering differed. This table comes from immunoSEQ multiplex PCR, and its TCRdb copy is limited to in-frame clones, with some not included. D and trimming come from the DNA, and the V and J calls and clone size come from that table. The sample shows about 1,500,000 clones, around 95% of them seen only once. This CDR3 region has 15 residues. V dropped 2 bases and J dropped 8; count of bases not matched to a gene: 6. The germline gives CDR1 KGHSH, CDR2 LQKENI. The sample consisted of naive CD4+ T cells sorted from blood. Subset of the sample: CD45RA+ positively selected. The J gene is TRBJ1-5, the V gene TRBV18, with TRBD1 identical over 10 bases. This clonotype originated in a man aged 25 to 40 in good health. CDR3 coding DNA: TGTGCCAGCTCACCAGACAGGGGGCGGGGGGAGCCCCAGCATTTT. Its translation is CASSPDRGRGEPQHF. Full variable domain (remainder filled in from reference TRBV18 and TRBJ1-5): NAGVMQNPRHLVRRRGQEARLRCSPMKGHSHVYWYRQLPEEGLKFMVYLQKENIIDESGMPKERFSAEFPKEGPSILRIQQVVRGDSAAYFCASSPDRGRGEPQHFGDGTRLSIL.